This TCR beta chain was documented in a study of blood T cell repertoires in COVID-19. Overall study: Whether acute or convalescent, the COVID-19 samples came from the United States, Italy and Spain. T cells, B-cell-depleted T cells, or PBMCs supplied cDNA or gDNA.

This CDR3 contains 13 residues. The ends were cut back, 3 bases at V and 5 bases at J, with 7 bases in the middle. Per germline, CDR1 MDHEN and CDR2 SYDVKM. Per the original methods: The assay estimated nucleated cells by amplifying reference gene primers. The table came from immunoSEQ multiplex PCR; TCRdb's copy has only in-frame clones and leaves some out. For V, J and clone size, that table is used; D and trimming come from the DNA. The sample contains under 200,000 clones, 65% to 90% of which appear only once. This receptor was obtained from a human donor in a cohort sampled during active COVID-19. What was sequenced was peripheral blood. The chain joins TRBV28 to TRBJ2-2; no reliable D call. The CDR3 DNA reads as TGTGCCAGCAGTTTGAGGTCAACCGGGGAGCTGTTTTTT. This sequence encodes CASSLRSTGELFF.